The sequence of this TCR beta chain was determined in a study of regulatory T cells in long-lasting Graves disease (dated by TCRdb to 2020 to 2022). A note on the overall study: Newly diagnosed Graves' disease patients had taken antithyroid drugs for less than 3 months. This study used TCR sequencing and RNA sequencing of peripheral blood to compare persistent Graves' disease patients against newly diagnosed Graves' disease patients. The study was registered as a clinical trial and conducted in China. A total of around 33 samples underwent TCR sequencing, from roughly 13 patients with persistent Graves' disease and about 20 patients with newly diagnosed Graves' disease. General findings and caveats noted by the study authors: Patients with persistent disease shared more public clonotypes (over 2,500) than newly diagnosed patients did (around 930). Because the primary lesion, thyroid tissue, could not be accessed, the study looked at peripheral blood alone. TRBV28, TRBJ1-2 and TRBJ2-5 were preferentially used in persistent disease, while TRBV20-1 and TRBJ2-1 were favored in newly diagnosed disease. Lower TCR Shannon entropy and fewer highly expanded clones were observed in persistent Graves' disease patients than in newly diagnosed patients, which suggested clonal expansion. The authors acknowledged the small sample size as a limitation that may reduce accuracy. Only the TCR beta chain was sequenced and analyzed.

The time point label here, explained by the study, means: newly diagnosed GD, antithyroid drugs for less than 3 months. For both TCR sequencing and RNA sequencing, RNA was extracted from PBMCs in TRIzol. The diagnosis of Graves' disease followed American Thyroid Association guidelines. The patients came from an endocrinology department in Xi'an, China. Each patient gave around 9.2 milliliters of peripheral blood, collected in an EDTA anticoagulant tube. Ficoll Paque Plus density gradient separation was used to isolate PBMCs, and no further T cell sorting was performed. An Agilent 2100 Bioanalyzer and agarose gel were used to check RNA quality, while a NanoDrop 2000 measured RNA concentration. There are 17 amino acids in the CDR3, from cysteine to phenylalanine inclusive. Only the CDR3 DNA stays, 51 bases, in frame from base 1. Based on the germline V gene (reference sequence), the CDR1 and CDR2 sequences are MNHEY and SMNVEV. The germline V and J ends show losses of 4 bases and 0 bases respectively, and no gene match explains 5 bases of the junction.

This clonotype was picked up many times. It has no known antigen specificity. No base quality information exists; no much larger clone differs at one position. Receptors were amplified or captured by multiplex PCR. This sample was sequenced with an Illumina HiSeq 4000. TCR beta libraries were built with iRepertoire HTBI primers and Arm-PCR amplification of CDR3 regions. Before sequencing, the PCR products underwent gel purification. From the authors' description of their analysis: Across samples, 60 to 75 TRBV and 13 to 15 TRBJ segments were identified and used for gene usage analysis of CDR3 amino acid clonotypes. COPE and FqMerger were used to merge the filtered high-quality paired reads into contigs. Contigs were aligned with BLAST to IMGT TRBV, TRBD and TRBJ reference genes, and CDR3 was defined per IMGT. Clonotypes above 0.1% frequency were classified as highly expanded clones. Shannon entropy served as the measure of repertoire diversity, while the Gini coefficient captured V-J evenness. A clonotype was considered public if more than one individual shared it. The raw public reads went through TCRdb reprocessing: fastp at Q25, MiXCR clone calling, in-frame beta chains kept. Rows merge per CDR3 protein into single entries with the most common DNA and genes. Clone size and V and J calls follow TCRdb, not the original study. For this sample there are 350,000 to 550,000 distinct CDR3 sequences; approximately 15% appear just once. The ten biggest clones cover roughly 17% of the sample.

The data were also submitted as part of a second study, on T cells in Graves' hyperthyroidism and ophthalmopathy. As that second study puts it: Graves' hyperthyroidism was defined as stable when no progression to ophthalmopathy occurred over 18 months of follow-up. Hyperthyroidism patients were newly diagnosed, with disease duration under 2 months, and aged 18 to 65 years. Any patient with an uncontrolled infection, another autoimmune disease, pregnancy or lactation was excluded. Diagnoses relied on clinical symptoms, serum thyroxine and TRAb, thyroid ultrasound and orbital computed tomography. For the first round of RT-PCR on the TCR CDR3, the HTBI primer set was used together with the Qiagen OneStep RT-PCR kit. Blood samples also contained most of the expanded thyroid clonotypes (frequency above 0.001), which suggests that blood repertoires may reflect thyroid immune responses. Ophthalmopathy was separated from stable hyperthyroidism by a 13 V-J signature model, with approximately 90% sensitivity and roughly 84% specificity obtained in cross-validation and 80%/75% obtained in testing. During validation, the model predicted progression to ophthalmopathy a median of approximately 6.5 months ahead of onset, with approximately 71% sensitivity and almost 75% specificity. A discovery cohort of about 95 patients, about 40 with Graves' ophthalmopathy and about 60 with stable Graves' hyperthyroidism, was used to find distinguishing TCR V-J signatures. Prospective prediction of ophthalmopathy was tested in an independent validation cohort consisting of 18 to 20 hyperthyroidism patients and 15 or so patients who later progressed to ophthalmopathy. The approximately 100 discovery patients were divided at random into training and test sets in a 7:3 ratio. In about 6 Graves' hyperthyroidism patients, the study also compared T-cell repertoires from thyroid tissue with T-cell repertoires from blood. After blood sampling, hyperthyroidism patients were treated with methimazole at a starting dose of 30 mg daily, and ophthalmopathy patients were treated with high-dose intravenous methylprednisolone. Libraries were constructed in a second round of multiplex PCR, after which size selection and purification were performed. Libraries were sequenced paired-end with 100 bp reads on an Illumina HiSeq2000. SOAPnuke was used to process the raw data, throwing out any read that contained adapters or uncalled bases, had a mean Phred below 15, or lacked an exact constant-primer or identifier match. High-quality paired reads were merged using COPE v1.2.5, and each unique nucleotide sequence was defined as a clonotype. Clonotypes were aligned to IMGT TRBV, TRBD and TRBJ reference segments using MiTCR v1.1. The analysis was restricted to V-J combinations with a frequency above 0.0001, which together covered approximately 99% of the repertoires. A TCS score was defined as the ratio of F50 (clonal expansion) to E x V (chaos), with BLOSUM62-based TCRdist applied between CDR3 peptides within each V-J. Welch's t-statistics and random forest reduced roughly 500 V-J features to roughly 13, which were used in a naive Bayes classifier (R e1071). No statistical method was used to fix the sample size in advance, and group allocation was not hidden from the investigators. The paper reports TCR Vbeta CDR3 sequencing of about 140 peripheral blood samples: under 45 ophthalmopathy, under 80 hyperthyroidism and 17 progressor patients.

Sample: peripheral blood mononuclear cells (PBMCs), taken at new diagnosis, from a patient treated with antithyroid drugs. In this chain, TRBV27 is recombined with TRBJ2-3, and 12 bases in between align with TRBD2. The origin of this receptor is a woman in her twenties or thirties with Graves disease. Donor details come from another sample of the same person, matched by shared clones. The CDR3 here reads CASSSFLAGGSTDTQYF. The bases read TGTGCCAGCAGTTCCTTCCTAGCGGGAGGGAGCACAGATACGCAGTATTTT.